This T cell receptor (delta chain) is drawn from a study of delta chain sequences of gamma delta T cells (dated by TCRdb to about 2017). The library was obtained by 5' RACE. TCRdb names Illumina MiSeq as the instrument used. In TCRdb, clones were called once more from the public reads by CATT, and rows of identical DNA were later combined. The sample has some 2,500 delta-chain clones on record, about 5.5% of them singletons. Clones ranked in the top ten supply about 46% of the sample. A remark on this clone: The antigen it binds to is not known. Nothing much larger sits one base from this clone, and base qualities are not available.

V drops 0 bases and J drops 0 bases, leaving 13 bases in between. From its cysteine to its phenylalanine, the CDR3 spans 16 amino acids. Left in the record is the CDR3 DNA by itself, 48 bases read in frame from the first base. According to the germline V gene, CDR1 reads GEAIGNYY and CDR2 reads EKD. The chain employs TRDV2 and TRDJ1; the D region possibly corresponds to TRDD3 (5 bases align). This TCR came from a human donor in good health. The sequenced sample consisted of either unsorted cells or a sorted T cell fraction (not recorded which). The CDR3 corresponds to CACDTVLGTDTDKLIF. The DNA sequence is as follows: TGTGCCTGTGACACCGTTTTGGGGACTGACACCGATAAACTCATCTTT.